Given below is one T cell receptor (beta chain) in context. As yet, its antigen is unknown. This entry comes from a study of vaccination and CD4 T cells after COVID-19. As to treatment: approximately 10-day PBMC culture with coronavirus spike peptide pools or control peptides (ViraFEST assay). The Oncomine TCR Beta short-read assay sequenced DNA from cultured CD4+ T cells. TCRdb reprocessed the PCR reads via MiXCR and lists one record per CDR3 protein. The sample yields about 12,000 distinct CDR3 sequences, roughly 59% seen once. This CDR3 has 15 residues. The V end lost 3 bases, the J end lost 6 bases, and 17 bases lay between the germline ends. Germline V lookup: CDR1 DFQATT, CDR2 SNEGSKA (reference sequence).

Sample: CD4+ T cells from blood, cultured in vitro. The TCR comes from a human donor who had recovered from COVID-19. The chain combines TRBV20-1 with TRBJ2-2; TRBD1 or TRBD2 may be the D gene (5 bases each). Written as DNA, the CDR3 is TGCAGTGCTAGCCAAGGGAGTACAGGAGCCGGGGAGCTGTTTTTT. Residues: CSASQGSTGAGELFF.